This record concerns one TCR beta chain sequence. Its specificity is unknown. Sample-barcoded 5' priming and a J-beta primer mix drove a second PCR of roughly 6 to 12 cycles. In TCRdb, the 5' RACE reads were re-called with MiXCR into one record per CDR3 protein. The table has some 290,000 distinct CDR3 sequences, about 25% seen once. The data were obtained in a study of blood T cells in healthy people across ages. The CDR3 is made up of 19 amino acids. Germline V lookup: CDR1 MDHEN, CDR2 SYDVKM. Study conclusions and caveats: Estimated diversity across one million T cells was deemed an underestimate. Roughly linear age-related decline in beta diversity appeared, significant by age about 40. What prevented conclusive comparison of naive and antigen-experienced cells was that PBMCs were unsorted.

The source material was blood. The sequence derives from a woman between 70 and 85 years old in good health. The V call is TRBV28, the J call TRBJ2-5, with D maybe TRBD2 (6 bases). The J call may be mistaken, given a closer DNA end match to TRBJ2-7. The DNA of the CDR3 is TGTGCCAGCATCCCACCGGTTGGCGGGACTCCCATAAGCTCCTACGAGCAGTACTTC. Amino acid sequence: CASIPPVGGTPISSYEQYF.